Following are 20 T cell receptor beta chains from one sample sequenced in a study of CD8+ T cells in alopecia areata. Sequencing relied on a cDNA template that was reverse transcribed from extracted RNA. Clones were sequenced by immunoSEQ multiplex PCR, and TCRdb holds only the in-frame ones, with some missing. The sample lists more than 200,000 clones, roughly two thirds occurring once. Specimen: CD4+ T cells sorted from blood, collected at week 0. Source of these receptors: a human donor with alopecia areata.

J is TRBJ2-3 and V is TRBV5-1, with TRBD2 as a possible D gene (5 bases). The CDR3 spans 15 residues. In germline, CDR1 is SGHRS, CDR2 YFSETQ. Trimming cost V 1 base and J 3 bases, with 12 bases left between them. The CDR3 spells CASSLSSTGTDTQYF. CDR3 DNA: TGCGCCAGCAGCTTGTCGTCCACGGGGACAGATACGCAGTATTTT.

The chain couples TRBV4-3 to TRBJ1-2; no clear D gene. CDR3 length: 15 amino acids. Trimming cost V 4 bases and J 0 bases, with 12 bases left between them. The germline V gene has CDR1 LGHNA and CDR2 YSLEER. The chain's CDR3 is CASSRRGTANYGYTF. The CDR3 DNA is TGCGCCAGCAGCCGTCGAGGCACCGCTAACTATGGCTACACCTTC.

V and J are TRBV5-1 and TRBJ2-1, with a weak D call TRBD2 (5 bases). Trimming took 5 bases from V and 6 from J, leaving 12 bases between them. CDR1 is SGHRS and CDR2 is YFSETQ in the germline V gene. The CDR3 covers 13 residues. CDR3 sequence (DNA): TGCGCCAGCAGTGGAAAGGCGGGCAATGAGCAGTTCTTC. Protein: CASSGKAGNEQFF.

The J gene is TRBJ2-7, the V gene TRBV11-2, with no clear D. The CDR3 has 14 residues. Germline CDR1 reads SGHAT; CDR2 reads FQNNGV. Between the trimmed V and J ends, which lost 1 base and 1 base, there was a span of 8 bases. The CDR3 nucleotides read TGTGCCAGCAGCTTAGGGCTACCGTCCTACGAGCAGTACTTC. Amino acids: CASSLGLPSYEQYF. Supplemented by reference TRBV11-2 and TRBJ2-7, the full variable domain reads EAGVAQSPRYKIIEKRQSVAFWCNPISGHATLYWYQQILGQGPKLLIQFQNNGVVDDSQLPKDRFSAERLKGVDSTLKIQPAKLEDSAVYLCASSLGLPSYEQYFGPGTRLTVT.

The rearrangement links TRBV18 to TRBJ2-2; 7 bases map to TRBD1. CDR3 size: 16 residues. The germline V gene encodes CDR1 KGHSH and CDR2 LQKENI. V lost 3 bases, J lost 0 bases, and 4 bases stayed unmatched. The DNA of the CDR3 is TGTGCCAGCTCACCCAGGGGGACACCGAACACCGGGGAGCTGTTTTTT. Its protein is CASSPRGTPNTGELFF.

The V call is TRBV29-1, the J call TRBJ2-3, with TRBD1 as a possible D gene (5 bases). Trimming removed 4 bases from V and 3 bases from J, with 8 bases in between. This CDR3 has 12 residues. From germline, CDR1 is SQVTM and CDR2 ANQGSEA. Here the CDR3 reads CSVASGTDTQYF. The CDR3 bases are TGCAGCGTTGCGTCAGGGACAGATACGCAGTATTTT.

This clone was detected a few times. The sample contains more than one DNA sequence encoding this CDR3. V is TRBV7-8 and J is TRBJ2-5; D call uncertain. V shed 1 base and J shed 4 bases, with 4 bases lying between them. The germline CDR1 and CDR2 sequences are SGHVS and FQNEAQ. This CDR3 is built from 12 residues. CDR3 loop: CASSLVVETQYF. The CDR3 nucleotides are TGTGCCAGCAGCTTAGTGGTAGAGACCCAGTACTTC.

The chain carries TRBV25-1 and TRBJ1-2; the D gene is possibly TRBD1 (6 bases). The V gene lost 6 bases and the J gene lost 4 bases, with 12 bases spanning the gap. The germline CDR1 and CDR2 sequences are MGHDK and SYGVNS. The length of the CDR3 is 13 residues. The CDR3 loop reads CASSVAQGYGYTF. The CDR3 DNA reads as TGTGCCAGCAGCGTGGCACAGGGCTATGGCTACACCTTC.

The chain has TRBV2 and TRBJ2-7, with D possibly being TRBD2 (5 bases). V lost 6 bases and J lost 3, with 12 bases in between. The CDR3 totals 13 residues. Per germline, CDR1 SNHLY and CDR2 FYNNEI. CDR3 residues: CASSVPAGYEQYF. The CDR3, as DNA: TGTGCCAGCAGCGTCCCGGCGGGCTACGAGCAGTACTTC.

The chain links TRBV2 to TRBJ1-4; D uncertain. The CDR3 sequence is 13 residues long. Trimming pared 5 bases from V and 4 bases from J, leaving 8 bases between. CDR1 and CDR2 from the germline V gene are SNHLY and FYNNEI. Here the CDR3 reads CASSRNHNEKLFF. The CDR3 DNA is TGTGCCAGCAGTCGCAACCATAATGAAAAACTGTTTTTT.

The J gene is TRBJ1-3, the V gene TRBV29-1; a weak D match, TRBD1 (5 bases). Germline CDR1 is SQVTM and CDR2 is ANQGSEA. Trimming took 6 bases from V and 1 from J, leaving 16 bases between them. The CDR3 contains 15 residues. The CDR3 coding sequence is TGCAGCGTCACGGGACTTTCAAGATCTGGAAACACCATATATTTT. Amino acids: CSVTGLSRSGNTIYF.

The J gene is TRBJ2-6, the V gene TRBV6-1; D is perhaps TRBD2 (5 bases). V gave up 6 bases and J gave up 0 bases, with 15 bases separating them. Germline CDR1 and CDR2: MNHNS and SASEGT. The CDR3 length is 17 residues. The DNA of the CDR3 is TGTGCCAGCAGGGAACTGTCCGGGGTCTCTGGGGCCAACGTCCTGACTTTC. Its protein product is CASRELSGVSGANVLTF.

V gene TRBV30 combines with J gene TRBJ1-2, with D uncertain. CDR3 length equals 13 residues. V lost 2 bases to trimming and J lost 4 bases, with 11 bases between them. The germline V gene has CDR1 GTSNPN and CDR2 SVGIG (reference sequence). The CDR3 nucleotides read TGTGCCTGGAGTCCACCTCACCGCTATGGCTACACCTTC. It yields the protein CAWSPPHRYGYTF.

J is TRBJ1-1 and V is TRBV25-1; D is possibly TRBD1 (6 bases). Trimming took off 2 bases at V and 1 base at J, with 8 bases between the two ends. The CDR3 totals 14 residues. Germline-derived CDR1 and CDR2 are MGHDK and SYGVNS. The chain's CDR3 is CASSELRGNTEAFF. CDR3 coding DNA: TGTGCCAGCAGTGAACTCAGGGGGAACACTGAAGCTTTCTTT.

Only a few counts were recorded for this clone. The V gene is TRBV6-5, the J gene TRBJ2-1; D is ambiguous. The germline gives CDR1 MNHEY, CDR2 SVGAGI. The ends were cut back, 2 bases at V and 9 bases at J, with 8 bases in the middle. The CDR3 extends over 12 amino acids. The CDR3 loop is CASSYLGGEQFF. DNA for the CDR3: TGTGCCAGCAGTTACCTGGGTGGTGAGCAGTTCTTC.

This clone was seen just once. The J gene is TRBJ2-1, the V gene TRBV7-3, with D unclear. V was clipped by 4 bases and J by 5 bases, with 15 bases between them. The CDR3 is 15 amino acids. In germline, CDR1 is SGHTA, CDR2 FQGTGA. The CDR3 region has the DNA TGTGCCAGCAGCTCACAGCCCGGAACTAACAATGAGCAGTTCTTC. Its protein product is CASSSQPGTNNEQFF. Supplemented by reference TRBV7-3 and TRBJ2-1, the full variable domain reads GAGVSQTPSNKVTEKGKYVELRCDPISGHTALYWYRQSLGQGPEFLIYFQGTGAADDSGLPNDRFFAVRPEGSVSTLKIQRTERGDSAVYLCASSSQPGTNNEQFFGPGTRLTVL.

The J gene is TRBJ2-1, the V gene TRBV29-1; 7 bases agree with TRBD2. Looked up from germline, CDR1 is SQVTM and CDR2 is ANQGSEA. J lost 0 bases, V lost 6 bases, and 5 bases had no gene match. CDR3 size: 14 residues. The DNA for the CDR3 is TGCAGCGTCAAGCGGGGAGACTCCTACAATGAGCAGTTCTTC. This codes for CSVKRGDSYNEQFF.

The rearrangement links TRBV30 to TRBJ1-1, with D possibly matching TRBD1 (5 bases). CDR3 length: 13 amino acids. V lost 5 bases and J lost 3, with 13 bases in between. CDR1 GTSNPN and CDR2 SVGIG come from the germline V gene (reference sequence). CDR3 sequence (DNA): TGTGCCTGGGTGGTGGAGGGGTACACTGAAGCTTTCTTT. This codes for CAWVVEGYTEAFF.

The V and J genes are TRBV6-5 and TRBJ2-3; D unresolved. From germline, CDR1 is MNHEY and CDR2 SVGAGI. The V and J ends lost 4 bases and 3 bases respectively, with 5 bases between them. This CDR3 region has 12 residues. The CDR3 loop reads CASSSFTDTQYF. The CDR3 DNA is TGTGCCAGCAGTTCTTTTACAGATACGCAGTATTTT.

The V call is TRBV29-1, the J call TRBJ2-1; 12 positions match TRBD2. Germline assignment: CDR1 SQVTM and CDR2 ANQGSEA. This CDR3 has 17 residues. Trimming took 1 base from V and 5 from J; bases not matched to a gene: 9. CDR3 sequence (DNA): TGCAGCGTTGAAGGGACTAGCGGGGCCTGGGGCAACAATGAGCAGTTCTTC. Protein sequence: CSVEGTSGAWGNNEQFF.